These 7 T cell receptor beta chains were all obtained from the same sample, sequenced in a study of blood T cells in healthy people across ages. The second PCR ran roughly 7 to 11 cycles with a sample-barcoded 5' primer and J-beta primers. MiXCR, run by TCRdb on the 5' RACE reads, gives a single entry per CDR3 protein. The sample yields about 680,000 distinct CDR3 sequences, more than 40% seen once. Material: blood. These TCRs come from a woman aged 55-70 years in good health.

This clonotype was observed at least ten times. V is TRBV20-1 and J is TRBJ2-3; 13 nucleotides match TRBD2. Unmatched junction bases numbered 6, after V lost 3 bases and J lost 0 bases. The CDR3 length is 17 residues. Germline CDR1 DFQATT, CDR2 SNEGSKA (reference sequence). CDR3 DNA: TGCAGTGCTAGGAGGACTAGCGGGAGCGGTAGCACAGATACGCAGTATTTT. It is translated as CSARRTSGSGSTDTQYF.

The chain recombines TRBV28 with TRBJ2-4; D is perhaps TRBD2 (5 bases). The germline V and J ends were trimmed by 7 bases and 0 bases, with 16 bases remaining between them. This CDR3 is built from 16 residues. In germline, CDR1 is MDHEN, CDR2 SYDVKM. CDR3: CASTPTGNIAKNIQYF. The CDR3 nucleotides are TGTGCCAGCACCCCGACCGGGAACATAGCCAAAAACATTCAGTACTTC.

This chain uses TRBV3-1 with TRBJ2-7, with 11 bases aligning to TRBD2. V shed 4 bases, J shed 5 bases, and the junction held 4 bases outside the gene matches. The CDR3 length is 14 residues. Germline loops: CDR1 LGHDT, CDR2 YNNKEL (reference sequence). In nucleotides, the CDR3 is TGTGCCAGCAGCCCCACTAGCGGGAGACACGAGCAGTACTTC. It yields the protein CASSPTSGRHEQYF.

This clonotype was observed a few times. The chain combines TRBV10-3 with TRBJ2-3, with D perhaps assigned TRBD1 or TRBD2 (5 bases each). The CDR3 consists of 13 residues. The V gene lost 4 bases and the J gene lost 5 bases, with 10 bases spanning the gap. Per the germline V gene, CDR1 is ENHRY and CDR2 is SYGVKD. The chain's CDR3 is CAISAQGEDTQYF. The CDR3 coding sequence is TGTGCCATCAGTGCGCAGGGAGAAGATACGCAGTATTTT.

V gene TRBV5-1 combines with J gene TRBJ2-1; unclear D gene. Germline CDR1 SGHRS, CDR2 YFSETQ. V lost 5 bases and J 9 bases, leaving 12 bases between the germline ends. The CDR3 is 12 amino acids. The CDR3 nucleotides are TGCGCCAGCAGTGTCCCCGTGGGTGAGCAGTTCTTC. Protein product: CASSVPVGEQFF.

This chain joins TRBV6-2 or TRBV6-3 and TRBJ2-7, with 7 bases lining up with TRBD1. Per germline, CDR1 MNHEY and CDR2 SVGEGT. V was clipped by 4 bases and J by 3 bases; unmatched bases: 6. This CDR3 is 14 amino acids long. CDR3 amino acids: CASSFQDRIYEQYF. The CDR3 bases are TGTGCCAGCAGTTTTCAGGACAGGATCTACGAGCAGTACTTC.

The rearrangement joins TRBV4-2 to TRBJ2-1; D is unresolved. The J call may be wrong; the DNA end is better matched by TRBJ2-7. Germline CDR1 and CDR2: LGHNA and YNFKEQ. This CDR3 contains 16 residues. Here the CDR3 DNA reads TGTGCCAGCAGCCCGTCCTCGAACGGACCACGCGATGAGCAGTACTTC. Its protein is CASSPSSNGPRDEQYF.